This is a list of T cell receptor beta chains from one sample in a study of blood T cells in healthy people across ages. Via MiXCR, TCRdb re-called the 5' RACE reads, giving one row per CDR3 protein. The repertoire consists of some 760,000 distinct CDR3 sequences, with around 25% occurring once and the leading ten covering around 9.2%. This sample was also put to use in a study of T cells of mothers and their children.

The sequencing input was blood. Receptors originate from a boy younger than 18 in good health. Both conserved end residues are part of each CDR3. Fields, in order: D gene, V gene, clone size, J gene, CDR3 DNA, CDR3 protein. A D gene is named only where the DNA matches it firmly. The size entry is marked missing in some rows and otherwise reads once, few, many or a size class.

D: .
V: TRBV9
size: few
J: TRBJ2-6
DNA: TGTGCCAGCAGTCCCCAGGGGACCGGGGCCAACGTCCTGACTTTC
CDR3: CASSPQGTGANVLTF

D: TRBD2
V: TRBV7-9
size: .
J: TRBJ2-1
DNA: TGTGCCAGCAGCTGGGGACTAGCGGGGGGGCCAATGCTATACAATGAGCAGTTCTTC
CDR3: CASSWGLAGGPMLYNEQFF

D: .
V: TRBV6-5
size: .
J: TRBJ2-2
DNA: TGTGCCAGCAGTTATAAAGGGCCCAGGTCGAACACCGGGGGGCTGTTTTTT
CDR3: CASSYKGPRSNTGGLFF

D: TRBD2
V: TRBV11-2
size: .
J: TRBJ2-5
DNA: TGTGCCAGCAGCTTCAAAGCGGGGGGAGAGACCCAGTACTTC
CDR3: CASSFKAGGETQYF

D: .
V: TRBV24-1
size: .
J: TRBJ2-5
DNA: TGTGCCACCAGCTTTATGGACAGAGGGGATCAAGAGACCCAGTACTTC
CDR3: CATSFMDRGDQETQYF

D: .
V: TRBV11-2
size: .
J: TRBJ2-1
DNA: TGTGCCAGCAGCTTGTTGTCTAGAGGGCGGGTCAATGAGCAGTTCTTC
CDR3: CASSLLSRGRVNEQFF

D: TRBD1
V: TRBV2
size: few
J: TRBJ1-6
DNA: TGTGCCAGCAGCAACCTGGGACAGTATAATTCACCCCTCCACTTT
CDR3: CASSNLGQYNSPLHF

D: .
V: TRBV11-3
size: .
J: TRBJ2-7
DNA: TGTGCCAGCAGCTTTCGACAGGCCCCCTCCTACGAGCAGTACTTC
CDR3: CASSFRQAPSYEQYF

D: TRBD2
V: TRBV5-1
size: .
J: TRBJ2-1
DNA: TGCGCCACCAAGAGAGGGGGGCTAGCGGGGGGACTACCAAACAATGCGCAGTTCTTC
CDR3: CATKRGGLAGGLPNNAQFF

D: TRBD1
V: TRBV11-2
size: .
J: TRBJ1-1
DNA: TGTGCCAGCAGCTTCCCGCCTGACAGGGGGATAATCGCTGAAGCTTTCTTT
CDR3: CASSFPPDRGIIAEAFF

D: .
V: TRBV20-1
size: .
J: TRBJ2-1
DNA: TGCAGTGCTATCGAGGTGGGTAGGGCGGGGCCTTCCTACAATGAGCAGTTCTTC
CDR3: CSAIEVGRAGPSYNEQFF

D: TRBD1
V: TRBV5-6
size: few
J: TRBJ1-2
DNA: TGTGCCAGCAGCTCACAGGGGAGATACAACTATGGCTACACCTTC
CDR3: CASSSQGRYNYGYTF

D: .
V: TRBV29-1
size: few
J: TRBJ1-2
DNA: TGCAGCGTTGCCGAAGGCTACACCTTC
CDR3: CSVAEGYTF

D: TRBD1
V: TRBV15
size: .
J: TRBJ2-1
DNA: TGTGCCACCAGCGGGGACAGGCATGACAATGAGCAGTTCTTC
CDR3: CATSGDRHDNEQFF

D: TRBD1
V: TRBV14
size: .
J: TRBJ2-4
DNA: TGTGCCAGCAGCCAAGCCGGGACAGGGTACAAAAACATTCAATACTTC
CDR3: CASSQAGTGYKNIQYF

D: .
V: TRBV24-1
size: few
J: TRBJ2-2
DNA: TGTGCCACCAGTGATTTCCCCGGGGAGCTGTTTTTT
CDR3: CATSDFPGELFF

D: .
V: TRBV11-2
size: .
J: TRBJ2-7
DNA: TGTGCCAGCAGCCAAATCCGGTCGTACGAGCAGTACTTC
CDR3: CASSQIRSYEQYF

D: TRBD1
V: TRBV12-3/TRBV12-4
size: few
J: TRBJ1-2
DNA: TGTGCCAGCAGTTCCCGGACAGGGGGCAACTATGGCTACACCTTC
CDR3: CASSSRTGGNYGYTF

D: TRBD2
V: TRBV3-1
size: .
J: TRBJ2-5
DNA: TGTGCCAGCAGCCATGTGAGGACTAGCGGGCCCCGGGAGACCCAGTACTTC
CDR3: CASSHVRTSGPRETQYF

D: .
V: TRBV20-1
size: .
J: TRBJ1-4
DNA: TGCAGTACTTTATCGACGGGACCGCGGAATAATGAAAAACTGTTTTTT
CDR3: CSTLSTGPRNNEKLFF

D: TRBD1
V: TRBV5-1
size: .
J: TRBJ2-7
DNA: TGCGCCAGCAGCCCATCAAGGACAGGAACCGACGAGCAGTACTTC
CDR3: CASSPSRTGTDEQYF

D: .
V: TRBV20-1
size: .
J: TRBJ2-1
DNA: TGCAGTGCTCCCAGGGGGGCGGACTACAATGAGCAGTTCTTC
CDR3: CSAPRGADYNEQFF

D: .
V: TRBV7-2
size: many
J: TRBJ2-7
DNA: TGTGCCAGCAGCTTAGGGAGTGGAGGATACGAGCAGTACTTC
CDR3: CASSLGSGGYEQYF

D: .
V: TRBV6-1
size: .
J: TRBJ1-2
DNA: TGTGCCAGCAGTGAAGCGGAGAAGCCCCGCTATGGCTACACCTTC
CDR3: CASSEAEKPRYGYTF

D: .
V: TRBV27
size: few
J: TRBJ1-6
DNA: TGTGCCAGCAGTTTAACGGGGTCTTGGAATTCACCCCTCCACTTT
CDR3: CASSLTGSWNSPLHF

D: TRBD2
V: TRBV3-1
size: .
J: TRBJ2-5
DNA: TGTGCCAGCAGCCAAGAGGTCTGGCGGGGGGATCAAGAGACCCAGTACTTC
CDR3: CASSQEVWRGDQETQYF

D: .
V: TRBV14
size: few
J: TRBJ2-6
DNA: TGTGCCAGCAGCCCCTTTCAGGGGCAATTCTCTGGGGCCAACGTCCTGACTTTC
CDR3: CASSPFQGQFSGANVLTF

D: .
V: TRBV7-2
size: few
J: TRBJ2-1
DNA: TGTGCCAGCAGCTTAGTTTCGGCCCCCAGCGAGCAGTTCTTC
CDR3: CASSLVSAPSEQFF

D: .
V: TRBV20-1
size: .
J: TRBJ2-7
DNA: TGCAGTGCTAGTTGGGACTACGAGCAGTACTTC
CDR3: CSASWDYEQYF

D: .
V: TRBV4-1
size: few
J: TRBJ2-2
DNA: TGCGCCAGCAGCCAAGAATCCGGACTCCACACCGGGGAGCTGTTTTTT
CDR3: CASSQESGLHTGELFF

D: .
V: TRBV2
size: .
J: TRBJ2-1
DNA: TGTGTCAGCACGGGGAAAGTCTTTACGAGCTCCTACAATGAGCAGTTCTTC
CDR3: CVSTGKVFTSSYNEQFF

D: TRBD1
V: TRBV6-5
size: few
J: TRBJ1-2
DNA: TGTGCCAGCAGAAGGACAGGGGTTGGCTACACCTTC
CDR3: CASRRTGVGYTF

D: TRBD1
V: TRBV24-1
size: .
J: TRBJ2-3
DNA: TGTGCCACCAGTAAGCTAGGGGGACAGCACAACACAGATACGCAGTATTTT
CDR3: CATSKLGGQHNTDTQYF

D: TRBD2
V: TRBV10-3
size: .
J: TRBJ2-1
DNA: TGTGCCATCAGGGCACCTCAGCGGGGATCCTACAATGAGCAGTTCTTC
CDR3: CAIRAPQRGSYNEQFF

D: .
V: TRBV27
size: few
J: TRBJ1-2
DNA: TGTGCCAGCAGTTCAGGAGCCAGGACTGACTATGGCTACACCTTC
CDR3: CASSSGARTDYGYTF

D: .
V: TRBV4-1
size: few
J: TRBJ1-5
DNA: TGCGCCAGCAGCGGGCAGGCTGATAGCAATCAGCCCCAGCATTTT
CDR3: CASSGQADSNQPQHF

D: .
V: TRBV29-1
size: many
J: TRBJ2-5
DNA: TGCAGCGTTGAGGCTACTCCGGGACCTCAAGAGACCCAGTACTTC
CDR3: CSVEATPGPQETQYF

D: TRBD2
V: TRBV20-1
size: .
J: TRBJ2-1
DNA: TGCAGTGCCCACATAGCGGGAGAGTCTAATGAGCAGTTCTTC
CDR3: CSAHIAGESNEQFF

D: .
V: TRBV28
size: .
J: TRBJ2-7
DNA: TGTGCCAGCAGTTTATTTGCAGGGACCATCTCCGAGCAGTACTTC
CDR3: CASSLFAGTISEQYF

D: .
V: TRBV7-2
size: .
J: TRBJ1-1
DNA: TGTGCCAGCAGCTCTAGAGTGGCGGTTGTAAACACTGAAGCTTTCTTT
CDR3: CASSSRVAVVNTEAFF

D: .
V: TRBV3-1
size: .
J: TRBJ1-1
DNA: TGTGCCAGCAGCCCAGGAGATCGGCCCACTGAAGCTTTCTTT
CDR3: CASSPGDRPTEAFF

D: TRBD2
V: TRBV20-1
size: few
J: TRBJ2-7
DNA: TGCAGTGCTAGAGATGGACTAGCGGGGAACTACGAGCAGTACTTC
CDR3: CSARDGLAGNYEQYF

D: TRBD2
V: TRBV6-1
size: .
J: TRBJ2-1
DNA: TGTGCCAGCAGTGAAGGGGAGGGCGGACCCTCCTACAATGAGCAGTTCTTC
CDR3: CASSEGEGGPSYNEQFF

D: .
V: TRBV19
size: .
J: TRBJ2-2
DNA: TGTGCCAGCCTATATGGGCGGAACACCGGGGAGCTGTTTTTT
CDR3: CASLYGRNTGELFF

D: .
V: TRBV7-2
size: few
J: TRBJ1-4
DNA: TGTGCCAGCACCAGACAAGCTAATGAAAAACTGTTTTTT
CDR3: CASTRQANEKLFF

D: .
V: TRBV4-3
size: .
J: TRBJ2-7
DNA: TGCGCCAGCAGCCGTCGGCCTGAGCAGGGGAGCGAGCAGTACTTC
CDR3: CASSRRPEQGSEQYF

D: .
V: TRBV7-9
size: few
J: TRBJ1-5
DNA: TGTGCCAGCAGCTCGGGACTCATCGGGGGCAATCAGCCCCAGCATTTT
CDR3: CASSSGLIGGNQPQHF

D: .
V: TRBV28
size: .
J: TRBJ2-5
DNA: TGTGCCACCATCCCGAGATCTGAGTTCCAAGAGACCCAGTACTTC
CDR3: CATIPRSEFQETQYF

D: TRBD1
V: TRBV27
size: few
J: TRBJ2-7
DNA: TGTGCCAGCAGACTACAGGGGGCAGGGTACGAGCAGTACTTC
CDR3: CASRLQGAGYEQYF

D: TRBD2
V: TRBV28
size: .
J: TRBJ2-5
DNA: TGTGCCAGCAGTAACCGACGCGGACGGGGGGGCCATCAAGAGACCCAGTACTTC
CDR3: CASSNRRGRGGHQETQYF

D: .
V: TRBV2
size: few
J: TRBJ2-2
DNA: TGTGCCAGCAGCGGACCCACTGCCGGGGAGCTGTTTTTT
CDR3: CASSGPTAGELFF

D: .
V: TRBV6-5
size: .
J: TRBJ2-1
DNA: TGTGCCAGCAGTTACGGTGCCAGGGTTAATGAGCAGTTCTTC
CDR3: CASSYGARVNEQFF

D: TRBD1
V: TRBV27
size: .
J: TRBJ2-7
DNA: TGTGCCAGCAGTTTAGGACAGGGGGTCCACGAGCAGTACTTC
CDR3: CASSLGQGVHEQYF

D: TRBD1
V: TRBV20-1
size: many
J: TRBJ2-1
DNA: TGCAGTGCGATACCGGGACAGGGAATGCAGTTCTTC
CDR3: CSAIPGQGMQFF

D: .
V: TRBV27
size: few
J: TRBJ2-7
DNA: TGTGCCAGCTCCTCCGGGCTCCGAATCTACGAGCAGTACTTC
CDR3: CASSSGLRIYEQYF

D: .
V: TRBV24-1
size: few
J: TRBJ2-5
DNA: TGTGCCACCAGTGATTTGCGAAGCCAAGAGACCCAGTACTTC
CDR3: CATSDLRSQETQYF

D: .
V: TRBV7-2
size: .
J: TRBJ2-3
DNA: TGTGCCAGCAGGCGACTACCCACAGATACGCAGTATTTT
CDR3: CASRRLPTDTQYF

D: TRBD2
V: TRBV4-3
size: many
J: TRBJ2-1
DNA: TGCGCCAGCAGCCCACTAGCGAATGAGCAGTTCTTC
CDR3: CASSPLANEQFF

D: TRBD1
V: TRBV29-1
size: many
J: TRBJ2-5
DNA: TGCAGCGTTGAAGAGGGACAGGGCGAGACCCAGTACTTC
CDR3: CSVEEGQGETQYF